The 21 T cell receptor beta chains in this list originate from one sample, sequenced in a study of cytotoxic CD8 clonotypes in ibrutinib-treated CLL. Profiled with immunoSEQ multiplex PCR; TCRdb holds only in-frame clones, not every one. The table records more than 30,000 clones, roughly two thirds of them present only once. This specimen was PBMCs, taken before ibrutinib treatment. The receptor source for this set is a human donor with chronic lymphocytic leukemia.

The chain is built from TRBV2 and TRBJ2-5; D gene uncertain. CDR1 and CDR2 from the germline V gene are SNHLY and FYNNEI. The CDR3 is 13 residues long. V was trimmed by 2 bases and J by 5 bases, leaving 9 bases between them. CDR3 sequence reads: CASSERRSETQYF. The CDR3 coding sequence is TGTGCCAGCAGTGAAAGGCGGTCGGAGACCCAGTACTTC.

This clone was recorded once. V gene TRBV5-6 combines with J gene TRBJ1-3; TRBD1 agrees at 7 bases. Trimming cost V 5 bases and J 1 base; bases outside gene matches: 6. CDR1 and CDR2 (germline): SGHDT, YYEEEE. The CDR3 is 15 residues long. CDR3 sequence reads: CASRLQGLSGNTIYF. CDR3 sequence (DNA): TGTGCCAGCAGATTACAGGGGTTATCTGGAAACACCATATATTTT.

In DNA form, the CDR3 reads TGTGCCAGCAGCTTATCCAGCAGCATGAACACTGAAGCTTTCTTT. Protein sequence: CASSLSSSMNTEAFF. The J gene is TRBJ1-1, the V gene TRBV7-9; no firm D call. Trimming removed 2 bases at V and 0 bases at J, with 10 bases between. Germline CDR1 is SEHNR and CDR2 is FQNEAQ (reference sequence). The CDR3 contains 15 residues.

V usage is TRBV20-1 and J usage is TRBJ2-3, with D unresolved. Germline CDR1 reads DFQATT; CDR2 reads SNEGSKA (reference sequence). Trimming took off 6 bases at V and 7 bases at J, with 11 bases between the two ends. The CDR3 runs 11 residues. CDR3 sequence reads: CSAPGPHTQYF. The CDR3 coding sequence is TGCAGTGCCCCTGGACCACATACGCAGTATTTT.

This chain's CDR3 is CASSLAGGEDTQYF. The CDR3 coding sequence is TGCGCCAGCAGCTTGGCCGGGGGGGAAGATACGCAGTATTTT. This chain connects TRBV5-1 to TRBJ2-3; 8 bases are shared with TRBD2. Germline V gene data show CDR1 as SGHRS and CDR2 as YFSETQ. Trimming cost V 0 bases and J 5 bases; bases outside gene matches: 2. The CDR3 length is 14 residues.

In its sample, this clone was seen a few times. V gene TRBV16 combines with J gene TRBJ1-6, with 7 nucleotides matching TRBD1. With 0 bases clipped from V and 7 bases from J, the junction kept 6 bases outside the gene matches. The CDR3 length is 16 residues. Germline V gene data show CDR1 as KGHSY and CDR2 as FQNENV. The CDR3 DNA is TGTGCCAGCAGCCAATCAGTACAGGGGAGGAATTCACCCCTCCACTTT. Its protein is CASSQSVQGRNSPLHF.

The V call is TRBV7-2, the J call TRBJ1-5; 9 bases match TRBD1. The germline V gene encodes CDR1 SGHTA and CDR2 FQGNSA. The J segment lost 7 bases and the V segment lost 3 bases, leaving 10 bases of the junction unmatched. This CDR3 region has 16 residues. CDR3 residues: CASSFLGQGWGQPQHF. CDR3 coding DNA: TGTGCCAGCAGCTTCCTCGGACAGGGGTGGGGGCAGCCCCAGCATTTT.

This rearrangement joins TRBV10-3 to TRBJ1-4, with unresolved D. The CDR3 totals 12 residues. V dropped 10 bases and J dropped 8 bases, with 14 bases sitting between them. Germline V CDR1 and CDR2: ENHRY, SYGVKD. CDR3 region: CASKEAGEKLFF. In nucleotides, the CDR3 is TGTGCCAGTAAAGAGGCGGGGGAAAAACTGTTTTTT.

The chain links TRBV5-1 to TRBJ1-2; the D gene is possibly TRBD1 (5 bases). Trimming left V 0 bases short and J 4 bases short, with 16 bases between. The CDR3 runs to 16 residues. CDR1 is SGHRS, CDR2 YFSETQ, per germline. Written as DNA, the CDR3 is TGCGCCAGCAGCTTGGTTTCCCGGGGGATTCCCTATGGCTACACCTTC. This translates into CASSLVSRGIPYGYTF.

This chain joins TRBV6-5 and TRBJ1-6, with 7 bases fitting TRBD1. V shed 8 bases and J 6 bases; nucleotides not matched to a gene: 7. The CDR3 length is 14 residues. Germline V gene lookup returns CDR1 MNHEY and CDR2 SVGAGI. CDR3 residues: CASQLQGINSPLHF. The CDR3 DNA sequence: TGTGCCAGCCAATTACAGGGGATTAATTCACCCCTCCACTTT.

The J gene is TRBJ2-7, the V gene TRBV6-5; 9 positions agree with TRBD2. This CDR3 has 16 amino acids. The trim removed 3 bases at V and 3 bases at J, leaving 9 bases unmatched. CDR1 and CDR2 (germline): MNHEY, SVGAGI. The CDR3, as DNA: TGTGCCAGCAGTTATAACGCGGCTAGCGGGGTCTACGAGCAGTACTTC. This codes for CASSYNAASGVYEQYF.

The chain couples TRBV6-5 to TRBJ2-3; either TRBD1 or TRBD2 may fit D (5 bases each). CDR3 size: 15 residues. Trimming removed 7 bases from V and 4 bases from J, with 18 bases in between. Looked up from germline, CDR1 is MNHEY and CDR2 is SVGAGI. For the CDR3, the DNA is TGTGCCAGCATCGACCTTCTTCGGGGCGCAGATACGCAGTATTTT. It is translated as CASIDLLRGADTQYF.

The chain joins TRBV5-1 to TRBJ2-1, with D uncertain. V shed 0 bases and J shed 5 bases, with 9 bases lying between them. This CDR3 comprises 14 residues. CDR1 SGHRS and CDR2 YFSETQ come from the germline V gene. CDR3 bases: TGCGCCAGCAGCTTGGAACTGACGGACAATGAGCAGTTCTTC. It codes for CASSLELTDNEQFF.

CDR3 region: CASSVAGGPTTVAKNIQYF. In DNA, the CDR3 is TGTGCCAGCAGCGTAGCGGGGGGACCGACGACTGTAGCCAAAAACATTCAGTACTTC. This chain connects TRBV9 to TRBJ2-4; TRBD2 agrees at 7 bases. J gave up 0 bases and V 0 bases, and 12 bases lay outside the gene matches. The V gene's germline CDR1 is SGDLS and CDR2 YYNGEE. The CDR3 extends over 19 amino acids.

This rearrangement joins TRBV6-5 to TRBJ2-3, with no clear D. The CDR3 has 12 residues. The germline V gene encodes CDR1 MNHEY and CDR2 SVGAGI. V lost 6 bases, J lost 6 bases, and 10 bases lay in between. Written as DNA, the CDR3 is TGTGCCAGCAGAGTCAGCCCCGATACGCAGTATTTT. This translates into CASRVSPDTQYF.

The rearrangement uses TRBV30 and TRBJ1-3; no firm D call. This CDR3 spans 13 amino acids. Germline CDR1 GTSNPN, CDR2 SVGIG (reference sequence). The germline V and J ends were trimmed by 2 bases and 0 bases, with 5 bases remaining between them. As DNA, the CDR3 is TGTGCCTGGAGTAAGATCTCTGGAAACACCATATATTTT. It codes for CAWSKISGNTIYF.

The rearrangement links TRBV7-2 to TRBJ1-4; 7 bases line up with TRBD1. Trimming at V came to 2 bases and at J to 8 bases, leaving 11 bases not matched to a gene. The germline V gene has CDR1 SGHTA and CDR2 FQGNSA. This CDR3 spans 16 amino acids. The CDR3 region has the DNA TGTGCCAGCAGCTTAACGGGTACGACAGGGATAGAAAAACTGTTTTTT. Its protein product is CASSLTGTTGIEKLFF.

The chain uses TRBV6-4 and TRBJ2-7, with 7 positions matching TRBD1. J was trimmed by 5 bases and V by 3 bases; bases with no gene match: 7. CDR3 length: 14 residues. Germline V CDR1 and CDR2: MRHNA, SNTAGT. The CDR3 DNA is TGTGCCAGCAGTGAAAGACAGGGAAGAGACGAGCAGTACTTC. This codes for CASSERQGRDEQYF.

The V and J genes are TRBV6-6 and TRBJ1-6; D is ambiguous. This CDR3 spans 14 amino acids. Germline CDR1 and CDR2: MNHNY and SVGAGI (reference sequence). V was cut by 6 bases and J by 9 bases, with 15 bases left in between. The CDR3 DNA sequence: TGTGCCAGCAGGATCGGCCCAGATAGTTCACCCCTCCACTTT. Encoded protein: CASRIGPDSSPLHF.

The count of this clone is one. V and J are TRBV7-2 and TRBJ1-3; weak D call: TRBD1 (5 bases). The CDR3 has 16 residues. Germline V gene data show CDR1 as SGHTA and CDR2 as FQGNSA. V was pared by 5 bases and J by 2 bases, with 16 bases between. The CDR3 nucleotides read TGTGCCAGCAGCCCCGCTCGCAGGGCGGCTGGAAACACCATATATTTT. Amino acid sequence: CASSPARRAAGNTIYF.

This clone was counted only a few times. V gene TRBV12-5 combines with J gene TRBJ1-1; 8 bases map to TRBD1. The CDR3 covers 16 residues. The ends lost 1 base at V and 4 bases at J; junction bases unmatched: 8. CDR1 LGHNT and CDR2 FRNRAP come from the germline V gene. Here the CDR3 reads CASGLGPTGETTEAFF. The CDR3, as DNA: TGTGCTAGTGGTTTGGGGCCGACAGGGGAGACCACTGAAGCTTTCTTT.